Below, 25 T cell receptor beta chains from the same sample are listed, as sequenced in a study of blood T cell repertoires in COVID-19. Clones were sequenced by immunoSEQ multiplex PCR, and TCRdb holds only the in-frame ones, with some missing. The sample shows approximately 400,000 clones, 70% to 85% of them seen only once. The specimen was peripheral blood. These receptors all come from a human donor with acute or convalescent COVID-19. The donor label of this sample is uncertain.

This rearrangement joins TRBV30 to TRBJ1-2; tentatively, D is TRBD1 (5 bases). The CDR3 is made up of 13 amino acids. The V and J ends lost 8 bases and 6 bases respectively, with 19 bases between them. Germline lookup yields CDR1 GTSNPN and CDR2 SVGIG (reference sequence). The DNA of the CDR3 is TGTGCCGGTACGGAGGGTCTGGGACATGGCTACACCTTC. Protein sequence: CAGTEGLGHGYTF.

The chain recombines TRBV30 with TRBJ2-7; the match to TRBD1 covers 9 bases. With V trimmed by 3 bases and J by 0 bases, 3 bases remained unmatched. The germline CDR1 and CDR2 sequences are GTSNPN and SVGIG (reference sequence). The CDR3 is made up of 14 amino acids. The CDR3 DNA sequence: TGTGCCTGGAGAAGGGACAGGGTCTCCTACGAGCAGTACTTC. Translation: CAWRRDRVSYEQYF.

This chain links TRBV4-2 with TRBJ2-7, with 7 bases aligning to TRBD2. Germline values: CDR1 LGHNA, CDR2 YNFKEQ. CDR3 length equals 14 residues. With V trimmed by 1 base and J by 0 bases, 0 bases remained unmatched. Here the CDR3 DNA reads TGTGCCAGCAGCCAAGGCGGGAGCTCCTACGAGCAGTACTTC. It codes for CASSQGGSSYEQYF.

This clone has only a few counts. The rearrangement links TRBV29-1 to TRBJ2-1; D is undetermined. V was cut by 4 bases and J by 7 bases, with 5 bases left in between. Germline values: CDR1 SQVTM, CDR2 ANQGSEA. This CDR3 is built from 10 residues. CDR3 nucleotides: TGCAGCGTTGCTAGGAATGAGCAGTTCTTC. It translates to CSVARNEQFF.

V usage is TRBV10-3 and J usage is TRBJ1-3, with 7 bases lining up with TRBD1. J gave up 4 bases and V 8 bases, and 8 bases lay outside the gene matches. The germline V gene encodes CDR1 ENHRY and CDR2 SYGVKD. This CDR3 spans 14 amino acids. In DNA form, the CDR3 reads TGTGCCATCCGTCTAGGGGGCCCCGGAAACACCATATATTTT. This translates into CAIRLGGPGNTIYF.

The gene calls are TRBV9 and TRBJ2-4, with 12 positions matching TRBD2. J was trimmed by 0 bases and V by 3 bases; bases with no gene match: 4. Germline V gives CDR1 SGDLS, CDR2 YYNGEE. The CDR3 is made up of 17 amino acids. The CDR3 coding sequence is TGTGCCAGCAGCGGAGCGACTAGCGGGAGAGCCAAAAACATTCAGTACTTC. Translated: CASSGATSGRAKNIQYF.

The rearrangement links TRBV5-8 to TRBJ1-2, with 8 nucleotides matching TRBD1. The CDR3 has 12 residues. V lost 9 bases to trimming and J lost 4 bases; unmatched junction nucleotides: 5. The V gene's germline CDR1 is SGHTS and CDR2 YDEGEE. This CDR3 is CANGQGGYGYTF. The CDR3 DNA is TGTGCCAACGGACAGGGAGGCTATGGCTACACCTTC.

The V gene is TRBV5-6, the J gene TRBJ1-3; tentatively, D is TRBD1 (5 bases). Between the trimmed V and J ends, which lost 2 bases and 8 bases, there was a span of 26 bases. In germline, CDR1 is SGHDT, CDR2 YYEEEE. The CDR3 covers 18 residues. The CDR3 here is CASSFLGFQSAAGDTIYF. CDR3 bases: TGTGCCAGCAGCTTTCTCGGGTTTCAGTCCGCTGCGGGGGACACCATATATTTT.

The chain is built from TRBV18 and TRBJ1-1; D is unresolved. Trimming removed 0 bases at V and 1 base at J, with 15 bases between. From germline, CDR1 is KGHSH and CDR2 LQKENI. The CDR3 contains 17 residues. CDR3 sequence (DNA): TGTGCCAGCTCACCACCTTCTAGGCCTCGGGGGAACACTGAAGCTTTCTTT. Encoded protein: CASSPPSRPRGNTEAFF.

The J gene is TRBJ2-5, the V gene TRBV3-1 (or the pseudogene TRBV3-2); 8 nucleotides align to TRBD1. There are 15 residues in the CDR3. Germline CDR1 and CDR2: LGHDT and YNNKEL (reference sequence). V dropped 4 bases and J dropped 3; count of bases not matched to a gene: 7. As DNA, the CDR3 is TGTGCCAGCAGCCTACAGGGGGTTCGGAAAGAGACCCAGTACTTC. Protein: CASSLQGVRKETQYF.

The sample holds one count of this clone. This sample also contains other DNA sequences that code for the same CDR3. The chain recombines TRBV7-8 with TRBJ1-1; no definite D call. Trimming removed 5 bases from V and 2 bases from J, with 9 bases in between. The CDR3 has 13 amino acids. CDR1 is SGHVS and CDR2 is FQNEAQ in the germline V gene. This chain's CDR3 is CASSPGLNTEAFF. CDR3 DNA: TGTGCCAGCAGCCCCGGACTAAACACTGAAGCTTTCTTT.

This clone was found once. The CDR3 spells CASASRGGVWPQHF. For the CDR3, the DNA is TGTGCCTCCGCCAGCAGGGGTGGGGTTTGGCCCCAGCATTTT. This rearrangement joins TRBV10-3 to TRBJ1-5, with D perhaps matching TRBD1 (6 bases). This CDR3 has 14 residues. The V end was cut by 11 bases, the J end by 9 bases, with 23 bases between. Germline V gene data show CDR1 as ENHRY and CDR2 as SYGVKD.

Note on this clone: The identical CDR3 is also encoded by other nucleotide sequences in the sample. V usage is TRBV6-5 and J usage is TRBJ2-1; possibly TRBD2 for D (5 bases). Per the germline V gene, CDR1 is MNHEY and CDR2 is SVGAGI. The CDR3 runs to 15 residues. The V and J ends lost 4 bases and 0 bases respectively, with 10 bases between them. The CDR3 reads CASSSGGSSYNEQFF. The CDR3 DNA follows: TGTGCCAGCAGTTCTGGTGGGAGCTCCTACAATGAGCAGTTCTTC.

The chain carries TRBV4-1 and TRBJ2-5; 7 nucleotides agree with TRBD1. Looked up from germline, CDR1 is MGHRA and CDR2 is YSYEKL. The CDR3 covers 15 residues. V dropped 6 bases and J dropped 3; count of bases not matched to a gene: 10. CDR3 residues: CASRPNAGTEETQYF. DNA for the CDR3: TGCGCCAGCAGACCCAACGCCGGGACAGAAGAGACCCAGTACTTC.

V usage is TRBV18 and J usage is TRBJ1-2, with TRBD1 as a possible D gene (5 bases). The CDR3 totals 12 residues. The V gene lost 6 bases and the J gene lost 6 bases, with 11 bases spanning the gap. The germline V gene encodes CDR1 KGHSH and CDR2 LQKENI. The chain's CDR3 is CASSEGRDGYTF. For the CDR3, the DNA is TGTGCCAGCTCTGAGGGGAGGGATGGCTACACCTTC. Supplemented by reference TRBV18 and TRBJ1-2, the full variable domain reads NAGVMQNPRHLVRRRGQEARLRCSPMKGHSHVYWYRQLPEEGLKFMVYLQKENIIDESGMPKERFSAEFPKEGPSILRIQQVVRGDSAAYFCASSEGRDGYTFGSGTRLTVV.

As DNA, the CDR3 is TGTGCCAGCTCACTAAGACAGGACCCCTCTAACTCTGGAAACACCATATATTTT. It encodes CASSLRQDPSNSGNTIYF. The J gene is TRBJ1-3, the V gene TRBV18, with D possibly being TRBD1 (6 bases). The V gene's germline CDR1 is KGHSH and CDR2 LQKENI. The CDR3 covers 18 residues. Trimming shortened V by 4 bases and J by 0 bases, and 19 bases separated the two germline ends.

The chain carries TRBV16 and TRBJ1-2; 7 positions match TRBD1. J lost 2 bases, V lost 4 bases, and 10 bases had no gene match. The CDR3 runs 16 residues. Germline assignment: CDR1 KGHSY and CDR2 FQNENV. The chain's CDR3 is CASSPTTRQGNYGYTF. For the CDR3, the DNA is TGTGCCAGCAGCCCAACGACCCGACAGGGAAACTATGGCTACACCTTC. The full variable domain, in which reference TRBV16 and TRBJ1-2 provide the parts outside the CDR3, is GEEVAQTPKHLVRGEGQKAKLYCAPIKGHSYVFWYQQVLKNEFKFLISFQNENVFDETGMPKERFSAKCLPNSPCSLEIQATKLEDSAVYFCASSPTTRQGNYGYTFGSGTRLTVV.

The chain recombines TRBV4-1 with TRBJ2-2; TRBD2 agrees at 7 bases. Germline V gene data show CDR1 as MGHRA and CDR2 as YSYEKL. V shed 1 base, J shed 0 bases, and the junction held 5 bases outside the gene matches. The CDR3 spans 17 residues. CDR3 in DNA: TGCGCCAGCAGCCAAGTCCGGACTAGACCGAACACCGGGGAGCTGTTTTTT. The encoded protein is CASSQVRTRPNTGELFF.

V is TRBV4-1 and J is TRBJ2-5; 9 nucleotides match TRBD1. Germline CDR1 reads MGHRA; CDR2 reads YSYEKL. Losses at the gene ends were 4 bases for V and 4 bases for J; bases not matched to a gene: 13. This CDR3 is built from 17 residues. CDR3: CASSLILNRGLGETQYF. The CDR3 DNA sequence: TGCGCCAGCAGCCTCATCCTGAACAGGGGGCTTGGAGAGACCCAGTACTTC.

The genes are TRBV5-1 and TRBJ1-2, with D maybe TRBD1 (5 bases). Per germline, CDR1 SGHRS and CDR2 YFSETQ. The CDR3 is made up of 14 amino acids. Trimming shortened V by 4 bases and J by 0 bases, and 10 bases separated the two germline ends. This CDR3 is CASSQGQTNYGYTF. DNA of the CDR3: TGCGCCAGCAGCCAGGGCCAAACTAACTATGGCTACACCTTC.

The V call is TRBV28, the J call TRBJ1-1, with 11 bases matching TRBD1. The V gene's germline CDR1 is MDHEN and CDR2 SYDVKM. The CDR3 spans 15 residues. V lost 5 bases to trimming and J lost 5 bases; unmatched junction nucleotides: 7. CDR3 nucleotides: TGTGCCAGCAGTCCCGGACAGGGGGCATATACTGAAGCTTTCTTT. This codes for CASSPGQGAYTEAFF.

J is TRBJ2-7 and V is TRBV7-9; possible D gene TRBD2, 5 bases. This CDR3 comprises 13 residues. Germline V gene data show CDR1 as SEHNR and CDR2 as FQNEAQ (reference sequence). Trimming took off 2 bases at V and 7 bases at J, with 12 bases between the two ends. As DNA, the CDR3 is TGTGCCAGCAGCTTACACGGGGTGGGGGAGCAGTACTTC. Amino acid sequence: CASSLHGVGEQYF. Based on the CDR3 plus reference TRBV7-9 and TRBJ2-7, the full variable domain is DTGVSQNPRHKITKRGQNVTFRCDPISEHNRLYWYRQTLGQGPEFLTYFQNEAQLEKSRLLSDRFSAERPKGSFSTLEIQRTEQGDSAMYLCASSLHGVGEQYFGPGTRLTVT.

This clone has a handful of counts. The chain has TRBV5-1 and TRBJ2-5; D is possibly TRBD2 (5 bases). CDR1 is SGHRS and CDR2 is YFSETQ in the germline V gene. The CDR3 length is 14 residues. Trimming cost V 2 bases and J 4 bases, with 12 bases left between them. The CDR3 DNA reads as TGCGCCAGCAGCTTTGGGGAGTGGGGAGAGACCCAGTACTTC. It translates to CASSFGEWGETQYF.

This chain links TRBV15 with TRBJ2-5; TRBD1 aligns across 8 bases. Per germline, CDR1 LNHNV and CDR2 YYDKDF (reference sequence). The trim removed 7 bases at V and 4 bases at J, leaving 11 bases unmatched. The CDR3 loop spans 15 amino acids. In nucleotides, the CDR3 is TGTGCCACCACCCCAGGACAGGGATTCGCAGAGACCCAGTACTTC. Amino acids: CATTPGQGFAETQYF. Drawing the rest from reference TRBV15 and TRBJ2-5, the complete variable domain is DAMVIQNPRYQVTQFGKPVTLSCSQTLNHNVMYWYQQKSSQAPKLLFHYYDKDFNNEADTPDNFQSRRPNTSFCFLDIRSPGLGDTAMYLCATTPGQGFAETQYFGPGTRLLVL.

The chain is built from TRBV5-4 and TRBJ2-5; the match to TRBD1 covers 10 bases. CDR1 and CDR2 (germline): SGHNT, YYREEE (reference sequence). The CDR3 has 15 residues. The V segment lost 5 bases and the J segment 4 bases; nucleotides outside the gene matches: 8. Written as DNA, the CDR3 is TGTGCCAGCAGGGCGACAGGGGGCGCAGGAGAGACCCAGTACTTC. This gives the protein CASRATGGAGETQYF.